This T cell receptor beta chain was found in a study of identical twins listed by TCRdb under 2016. In the study overall: To test whether fetal clonotypes persist, this study deep-sequenced TCR alpha and beta repertoires from monozygotic twins, from unrelated adults of various ages, and from cord blood. To rule out contamination, the twin experiments were replicated at different times with different library preparation protocols.

About this clonotype: It lacks a known antigen. No much larger clonotype is one base removed from it; base qualities were not supplied.

Libraries were built with 5' RACE. Instrument on record: Illumina HiSeq 2000. A universal primer binding site was introduced by template switching, and a unique molecular identifier was present in the final cDNA, enabling accurate counting of TCR cDNA molecules. Specific primers in the conserved constant-segment region were used to synthesize first-strand cDNA for TCR alpha and beta chains. To control for contamination, every cDNA library carried two barcodes: a SMART-Mk sample barcode plus Illumina barcodes. Two successive PCR steps introduced TruSeq adapter sequences along with Illumina sample barcodes. The TCR alpha and beta cDNA libraries were sequenced on the Illumina HiSeq platform using custom primers. The study's own analysis went as follows. Unique molecular identifiers were extracted from raw reads with MiGEC, and CDR3 positions were determined with MiXCR. For each individual, recombination models were inferred using an EM algorithm with the repgenHMM and IGoR tools. Shared clonotypes were analyzed with the tcR package in R, and sharing was normalized by the product of cloneset sizes. Out-of-frame nonproductive sequences were analyzed to study raw recombination free of thymic and clonal selection effects. The raw public data were reprocessed by TCRdb itself: fastp quality trimming at Q25, MiXCR clonotype calling, in-frame beta chains only. Every distinct CDR3 protein forms one entry, paired with its most common genes and DNA. Here the V and J calls rest on TCRdb's processing, not on the authors' analysis. Across this sample there are 470,000 or so distinct CDR3 sequences, with 20% to 25% seen only once. 2.9% of the sample comes from the top ten.

General findings and caveats noted by the study authors: Out-of-frame TCR alpha sharing in monozygotic twins was systematically underestimated by recombination models, whereas sharing between unrelated individuals was in agreement with the recombination models. In beta out-of-frame sequences, excess twin sharing was weaker, because having fewer shared sequences lowered the signal-to-noise ratio. Conclusions relied on cross-sectional statistical analysis, since the same donors could not be followed over many years. Invariant T cells such as MAIT and iNKT could partly confound zero-insertion analyses, though diverse VJ usage argued against this for most clonotypes. Abundant cord blood beta clonotypes had fewer insertions, young adult naive repertoires showed a similar but weaker trend, and memory repertoires showed no such trend. Compared with coincidental sharing between unrelated individuals, an excess of low generation-probability sequences was observed among out-of-frame TCR alpha sequences shared between twins.

The germline ends are 9 bases apart after V is trimmed by 6 bases and J by 0 bases. CDR3 length: 13 amino acids, cysteine to phenylalanine. The CDR3 DNA has 39 bases and is translated from base 1. From a lookup of the germline V gene, CDR1 and CDR2 are MNHNS and SASEGT. All donors were healthy Caucasians. Three pairs of female monozygotic twins, all aged about 18 to 30 years, were included in the twin cohort. CD4+ and CD8+ T cell populations were isolated with positive isolation kits from Invitrogen. The same data also contributed to another study, on T cells expressing NK-cell markers. In that second paper, the authors write: In sorted CD3+CD56+NKG2C+, CD3+CD56+NKG2C- and CD3+CD56-NKG2C+ T-cell subsets from 7 or 8 donors, TCR beta-chain repertoires were profiled. Of the eight sequenced donors, seven were found to be HCMV-seropositive and one was found to be HCMV-seronegative. To restrict sorting to alphabetaTCR-expressing T cells, an anti-gammadeltaTCR antibody was added in several experiments. In about 6 donors, the dominant CD3+CD56+NKG2C+ clonotypes were found to rank among the top 10 CD8+ clonotypes and to make up about 1.0-7.5% of CD8+ T cells. Those dominant clonotypes were again the most abundant among CD3+CD56-NKG2C+ cells in a handful of donors, at about 28.3-65%. It remained unclear whether the expanded NKG2C-expressing T cell clones were specific for HCMV antigens. All eight donors whose samples were sequenced were randomly selected healthy volunteers, three of them men and five women. HCMV-specific IgG was detected in serum with a commercial ELISA kit to determine HCMV serostatus. MIGEC was used to demultiplex reads and group the reads by UMI, and MiTCR was used to assemble and quantify clonotypes. Only TCR cDNA sequences supported by at least two reads were kept to exclude erroneous sequences. Downstream repertoire analysis used the tcR package, and clonotypes were matched across fractions by CDR3 nucleotide sequence plus V segment. VDJmatch was used to annotate antigen specificity against VDJdb, with one amino acid substitution in CDR3 allowed.

This receptor chain uses TRBV6-1 and TRBJ2-7; the D gene remains uncertain. This clonotype was obtained from a woman under 30 in good health. The sequencing sample was made of CD4+ T cells sorted from blood. The CDR3 protein is CASRTQGSYEQYF. The sequence in DNA is TGTGCCAGCAGGACACAAGGCTCCTACGAGCAGTACTTC.